The next 2 T cell receptor beta chains were all read from a single sample in a study of T cell changes during pregnancy in multiple sclerosis. Sequencing used immunoSEQ multiplex PCR; TCRdb keeps in-frame clones, though not all of them. The sample lists about 110,000 clones, roughly nine tenths occurring once. Sequencing used peripheral blood, obtained before pregnancy. These receptors all stem from a female donor with multiple sclerosis, enrolled in a pregnancy study.

The CDR3 DNA is TGTGCCAGCTCACCACCTACAGGGGCCAAAAACATTCAGTACTTC. It is translated as CASSPPTGAKNIQYF. The J gene is TRBJ2-4, the V gene TRBV18; D possibly corresponds to TRBD1 (6 bases). The germline gives CDR1 KGHSH, CDR2 LQKENI. V shed 0 bases and J shed 1 base, with 7 bases lying between them. The CDR3 runs to 15 residues.

This chain links TRBV28 with TRBJ2-7, with 8 bases identical to TRBD2. CDR3 size: 13 residues. V shed 6 bases, J shed 6 bases, and the junction held 7 bases outside the gene matches. Per the germline V gene, CDR1 is MDHEN and CDR2 is SYDVKM. The CDR3 DNA reads TGTGCCAGCAGGCCGGGAGGGCCCCGCGAGCAGTACTTC. Translation gives CASRPGGPREQYF. Drawing the rest from reference TRBV28 and TRBJ2-7, the complete variable domain is DVKVTQSSRYLVKRTGEKVFLECVQDMDHENMFWYRQDPGLGLRLIYFSYDVKMKEKGDIPEGYSVSREKKERFSLILESASTNQTSMYLCASRPGGPREQYFGPGTRLTVT.